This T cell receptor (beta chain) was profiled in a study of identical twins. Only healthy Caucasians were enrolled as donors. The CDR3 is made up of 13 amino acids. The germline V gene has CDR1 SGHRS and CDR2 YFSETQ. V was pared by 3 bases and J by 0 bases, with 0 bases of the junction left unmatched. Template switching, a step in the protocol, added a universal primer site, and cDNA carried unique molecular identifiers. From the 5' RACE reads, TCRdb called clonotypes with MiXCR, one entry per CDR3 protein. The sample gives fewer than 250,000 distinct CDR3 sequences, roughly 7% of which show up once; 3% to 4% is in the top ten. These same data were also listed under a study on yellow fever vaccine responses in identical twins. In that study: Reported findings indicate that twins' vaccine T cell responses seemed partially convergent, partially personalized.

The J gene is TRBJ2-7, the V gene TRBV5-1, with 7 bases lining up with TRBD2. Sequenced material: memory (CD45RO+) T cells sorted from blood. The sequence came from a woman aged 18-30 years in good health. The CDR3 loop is CASSWGGSYEQYF. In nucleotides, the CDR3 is TGCGCCAGCAGCTGGGGGGGCTCCTACGAGCAGTACTTC.